This T cell receptor (beta chain) was obtained from a study of cytomegalovirus exposure and HLA in healthy donors. Study-wide points: A later analysis linked a missense DCLRE1C variant to TCR beta V- and J-gene trimming. Rare TCR sequences predominated, though certain public TCRs were found in many donors. Reports indicated that the classifier achieved high specificity and sensitivity in diagnosing cytomegalovirus status. Associated with HLA alleles at 0.05 false discovery rate in a later analysis were some 18,000 TCR beta sequences.

Use of 60 Vbeta and 13 Jbeta primers characterized the PCR. Clones were read by immunoSEQ multiplex PCR, and TCRdb kept only the in-frame ones, dropping some. Here the sample table reports just under 60,000 clones. CDR3 length equals 15 residues. CDR1 and CDR2 from the germline V gene are MDHEN and SYDVKM. Trimming took 5 bases from V and 4 from J; bases not matched to a gene: 8. Worth noting for this clone: What it binds is not known.

The receptor was isolated from a male donor in good health and CMV-seronegative. Sample: PBMCs. This sequence joins TRBV28 and TRBJ1-5, with 7 positions matching TRBD1. The CDR3 nucleotides are TGTGCCAGCAGTCCTGACAGGGTTGGGAATCAGCCCCAGCATTTT. Protein: CASSPDRVGNQPQHF.